The clone carrying this T cell receptor (beta chain) has only a few counts. Antigen: not known. The V end lost 5 bases, the J end lost 2 bases, and 12 bases lay between the germline ends. Germline lookup yields CDR1 SGHNT and CDR2 YENEEA. The CDR3 runs to 14 residues. The data stem from a study of T cells in narcolepsy. Whole-study context: Healthy controls were enrolled alongside patients with narcolepsy type 1 or type 2. Study results and limitations: Healthy controls reportedly lacked the autoreactive clonotypes serially found in patients' blood. HCRT-specific and TRIB2-specific autoreactive clonotypes appeared among same-patient CSF and blood CD4+ clonotypes.

TCRdb keeps only in-frame clones here, not all; method: immunoSEQ multiplex PCR. The sample lists some 30,000 clones, around 75% occurring once. The chain recombines TRBV11-3 with TRBJ2-5; D is possibly TRBD2 (6 bases). The sample was CD45RA- memory CD4+ T cells from PBMCs. The receptor's source is a human donor with narcolepsy. For the CDR3, the DNA is TGTGCCAGCAGCGCGCGTCGGGGGCAAGAGACCCAGTACTTC. This translates into CASSARRGQETQYF.